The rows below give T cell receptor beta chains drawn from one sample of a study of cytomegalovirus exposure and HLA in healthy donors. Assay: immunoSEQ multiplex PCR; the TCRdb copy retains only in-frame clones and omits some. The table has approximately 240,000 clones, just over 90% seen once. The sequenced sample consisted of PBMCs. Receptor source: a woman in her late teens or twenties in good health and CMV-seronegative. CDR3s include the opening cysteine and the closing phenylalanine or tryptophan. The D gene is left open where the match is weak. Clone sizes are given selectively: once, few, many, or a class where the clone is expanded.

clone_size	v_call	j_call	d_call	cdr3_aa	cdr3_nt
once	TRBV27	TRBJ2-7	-	CASQYLLRTGTYEQYF	TGTGCCAGCCAGTATCTCCTTAGGACTGGAACCTACGAGCAGTACTTC
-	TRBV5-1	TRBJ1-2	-	CASSLEGRGGDGYTF	TGCGCCAGCAGCTTGGAGGGCAGGGGCGGAGACGGCTACACCTTC
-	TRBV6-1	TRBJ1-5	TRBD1	CASRMTGGHNQPQHF	TGTGCCAGCAGAATGACAGGGGGGCACAATCAGCCCCAGCATTTT
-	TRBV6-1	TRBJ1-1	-	CASAPGLNTEAFF	TGTGCCAGCGCTCCAGGGCTGAACACTGAAGCTTTCTTT
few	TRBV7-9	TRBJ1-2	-	CASSLGRDYGYTF	TGTGCCAGCAGCTTAGGACGGGACTATGGCTACACCTTC
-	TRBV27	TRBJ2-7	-	CASSLWQSYEQYF	TGTGCCAGCAGTTTATGGCAGTCCTACGAGCAGTACTTC
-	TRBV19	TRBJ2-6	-	CASSIRWQRSGANVLTF	TGTGCCAGTAGTATTCGTTGGCAGCGCTCTGGGGCCAACGTCCTGACTTTC
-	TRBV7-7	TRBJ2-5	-	CASSLGTGEETQYF	TGTGCCAGCAGCTTAGGGACCGGGGAAGAGACCCAGTACTTC
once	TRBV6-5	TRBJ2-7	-	CASSYRSSYEQYF	TGTGCCAGCAGTTACAGGAGCTCCTACGAGCAGTACTTC
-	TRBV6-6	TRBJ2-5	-	CASTGLGGETQYF	TGTGCCAGCACCGGCCTTGGGGGCGAGACCCAGTACTTC
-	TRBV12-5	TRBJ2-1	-	CASGLEDGLLSEQFF	TGTGCTAGTGGTTTGGAGGACGGACTTTTGAGTGAGCAGTTCTTC
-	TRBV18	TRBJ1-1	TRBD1	CASSPGTGAGNTEAFF	TGTGCCAGCTCACCTGGAACAGGGGCAGGGAACACTGAAGCTTTCTTT
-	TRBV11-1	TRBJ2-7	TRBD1	CASSLGQGVSEQYF	TGTGCCAGCAGCCTGGGACAGGGCGTGAGCGAGCAGTACTTC
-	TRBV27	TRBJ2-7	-	CASSLSPGSSSYEQYF	TGTGCCAGCAGTTTATCGCCAGGGTCCTCTTCCTACGAGCAGTACTTC
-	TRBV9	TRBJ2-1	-	CASSEAPSSYNEQFF	TGTGCCAGCAGCGAAGCCCCGAGCTCCTACAATGAGCAGTTCTTC
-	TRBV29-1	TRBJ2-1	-	CSGKGGSSYNEQFF	TGCAGCGGGAAAGGCGGTAGCTCCTACAATGAGCAGTTCTTC
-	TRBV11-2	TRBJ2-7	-	CASSRGDRNYEQYF	TGTGCCAGCAGCCGCGGGGACAGAAACTACGAGCAGTACTTC
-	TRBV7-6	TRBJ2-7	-	CASSLAPGRTPYEQYF	TGTGCCAGCAGCTTAGCGCCAGGGCGGACCCCCTACGAGCAGTACTTC
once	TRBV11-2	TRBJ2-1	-	CASSLWSRENNEQFF	TGTGCCAGCAGCTTATGGTCTCGGGAGAACAATGAGCAGTTCTTC
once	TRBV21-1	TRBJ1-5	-	CASSASWRVSNQPQHF	TGTGCCAGCAGCGCCTCCTGGAGGGTTAGCAATCAGCCCCAGCATTTT
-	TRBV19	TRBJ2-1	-	CASRFSGSSYNEQFF	TGTGCCAGTAGATTTAGCGGAAGCTCCTACAATGAGCAGTTCTTC
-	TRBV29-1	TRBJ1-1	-	CSSGGGSTEAFF	TGCAGCAGCGGGGGGGGATCCACTGAAGCTTTCTTT
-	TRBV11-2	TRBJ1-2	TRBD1	CASSDRGLPQANYGYTF	TGTGCCAGCAGCGACAGGGGGCTACCGCAAGCTAACTATGGCTACACCTTC
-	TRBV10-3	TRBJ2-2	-	CAISGEGGGELFF	TGTGCCATCAGTGGGGAAGGAGGTGGGGAGCTGTTTTTT
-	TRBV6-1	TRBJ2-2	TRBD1	CASSLQGFAGELFF	TGTGCCAGCAGTCTACAGGGGTTCGCCGGGGAGCTGTTTTTT
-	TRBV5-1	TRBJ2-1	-	CASSSGLQRGNSYNEQFF	TGCGCCAGCAGCTCGGGACTCCAGAGGGGTAACTCCTACAATGAGCAGTTCTTC
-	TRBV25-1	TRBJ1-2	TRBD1	CASSGPGQGPRGYTF	TGTGCCAGCAGTGGCCCGGGACAGGGGCCTCGTGGCTACACCTTC
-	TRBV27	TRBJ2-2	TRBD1	CATAPGQLNTGELFF	TGTGCCACCGCACCGGGACAGCTTAACACCGGGGAGCTGTTTTTT
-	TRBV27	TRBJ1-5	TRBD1	CASSPTDRASNQPQHF	TGTGCCAGCAGTCCGACAGACAGGGCGAGCAATCAGCCCCAGCATTTT
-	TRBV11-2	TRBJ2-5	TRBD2	CASSSAGTSGQETQYF	TGTGCCAGCAGCTCTGCAGGGACTAGCGGGCAAGAGACCCAGTACTTC
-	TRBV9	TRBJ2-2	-	CASSLTRKPPLTNTGELFF	TGTGCCAGCAGCCTAACGAGGAAACCCCCTCTAACAAACACCGGGGAGCTGTTTTTT
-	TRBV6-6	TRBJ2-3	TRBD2	CASSTSGLRTDTQYF	TGTGCCAGCAGTACTAGCGGGTTAAGGACAGATACGCAGTATTTT
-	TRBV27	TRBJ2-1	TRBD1	CASKGDSSYNEQFF	TGTGCCAGCAAAGGGGACAGCTCCTACAATGAGCAGTTCTTC
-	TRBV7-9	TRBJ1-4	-	CASGERQTNEKLFF	TGTGCCAGCGGAGAGCGGCAGACTAATGAAAAACTGTTTTTT
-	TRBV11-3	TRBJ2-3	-	CASSLRGRTDTQYF	TGTGCCAGCAGCTTAAGAGGGCGCACAGATACGCAGTATTTT
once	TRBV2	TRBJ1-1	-	CASSVRQSNTEAFF	TGTGCCAGCAGTGTTCGACAGTCGAACACTGAAGCTTTCTTT
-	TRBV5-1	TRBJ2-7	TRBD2	CASGPGLVFYEQYF	TGCGCCAGCGGTCCGGGACTAGTTTTCTACGAGCAGTACTTC
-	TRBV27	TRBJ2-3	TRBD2	CASSLLGLAGAPDTQYF	TGTGCCAGCAGTTTGTTAGGTCTAGCGGGAGCCCCAGATACGCAGTATTTT
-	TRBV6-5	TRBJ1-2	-	CASSYRQLTNYGYTF	TGTGCCAGCAGTTACCGACAGCTTACTAACTATGGCTACACCTTC
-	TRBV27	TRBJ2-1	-	CASRPFSRSYNEQFF	TGTGCCAGCAGACCCTTTAGTCGGTCCTACAATGAGCAGTTCTTC
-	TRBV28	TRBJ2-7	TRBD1	CASSSYRDSYEQYF	TGTGCCAGCAGCTCCTACCGGGACAGCTACGAGCAGTACTTC
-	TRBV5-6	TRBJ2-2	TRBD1	CASSFWTGGFTGELFF	TGTGCCAGCAGCTTCTGGACAGGGGGATTCACCGGGGAGCTGTTTTTT
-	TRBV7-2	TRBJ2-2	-	CASSFRSGTGELFF	TGTGCCAGCAGCTTCCGTAGCGGCACCGGGGAGCTGTTTTTT
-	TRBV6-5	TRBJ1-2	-	CASSSDSLINYGYTF	TGTGCCAGCAGTTCGGACAGCCTAATTAACTATGGCTACACCTTC
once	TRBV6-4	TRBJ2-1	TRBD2	CASSVLAGTGEQFF	TGTGCCAGCAGCGTCCTAGCGGGAACGGGTGAGCAGTTCTTC
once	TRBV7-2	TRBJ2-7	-	CASSPLYNEQYF	TGTGCCAGCAGCCCCCTCTATAACGAGCAGTACTTC
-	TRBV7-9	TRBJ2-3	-	CASSIEGGSTDTQYF	TGTGCCAGCAGCATTGAAGGCGGGAGCACAGATACGCAGTATTTT
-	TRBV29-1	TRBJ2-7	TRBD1	CSVVMGQMLSEQYF	TGCAGCGTTGTAATGGGACAGATGCTTAGCGAGCAGTACTTC
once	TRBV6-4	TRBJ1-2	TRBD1	CASSDSTGAVYGYTF	TGTGCCAGCAGTGACTCAACAGGGGCGGTCTATGGCTACACCTTC
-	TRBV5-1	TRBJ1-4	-	CASSPLETNEKLFF	TGCGCCAGCAGCCCCCTAGAGACTAATGAAAAACTGTTTTTT
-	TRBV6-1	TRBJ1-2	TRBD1	CASSEWTGGAYGYTF	TGTGCCAGCAGTGAGTGGACAGGGGGCGCTTATGGCTACACCTTC
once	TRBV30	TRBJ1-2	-	CAWSATLTGTNYGYTF	TGTGCCTGGAGTGCCACTTTGACAGGAACTAACTATGGCTACACCTTC
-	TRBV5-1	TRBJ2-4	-	CASSLIGPLGVDPIAKNIQYF	TGCGCCAGCAGCTTGATAGGACCGCTAGGGGTGGATCCTATAGCCAAAAACATTCAGTACTTC
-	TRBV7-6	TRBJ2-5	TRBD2	CASSFIAGGPQETQYF	TGTGCCAGCAGCTTCATAGCGGGAGGGCCGCAAGAGACCCAGTACTTC
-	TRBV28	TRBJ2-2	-	CASRESGEHTGELFF	TGTGCCAGCAGAGAATCGGGGGAGCACACCGGGGAGCTGTTTTTT
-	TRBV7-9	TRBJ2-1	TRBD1	CASSLGTGTYNEQFF	TGTGCCAGCAGCTTGGGGACAGGGACCTACAATGAGCAGTTCTTC